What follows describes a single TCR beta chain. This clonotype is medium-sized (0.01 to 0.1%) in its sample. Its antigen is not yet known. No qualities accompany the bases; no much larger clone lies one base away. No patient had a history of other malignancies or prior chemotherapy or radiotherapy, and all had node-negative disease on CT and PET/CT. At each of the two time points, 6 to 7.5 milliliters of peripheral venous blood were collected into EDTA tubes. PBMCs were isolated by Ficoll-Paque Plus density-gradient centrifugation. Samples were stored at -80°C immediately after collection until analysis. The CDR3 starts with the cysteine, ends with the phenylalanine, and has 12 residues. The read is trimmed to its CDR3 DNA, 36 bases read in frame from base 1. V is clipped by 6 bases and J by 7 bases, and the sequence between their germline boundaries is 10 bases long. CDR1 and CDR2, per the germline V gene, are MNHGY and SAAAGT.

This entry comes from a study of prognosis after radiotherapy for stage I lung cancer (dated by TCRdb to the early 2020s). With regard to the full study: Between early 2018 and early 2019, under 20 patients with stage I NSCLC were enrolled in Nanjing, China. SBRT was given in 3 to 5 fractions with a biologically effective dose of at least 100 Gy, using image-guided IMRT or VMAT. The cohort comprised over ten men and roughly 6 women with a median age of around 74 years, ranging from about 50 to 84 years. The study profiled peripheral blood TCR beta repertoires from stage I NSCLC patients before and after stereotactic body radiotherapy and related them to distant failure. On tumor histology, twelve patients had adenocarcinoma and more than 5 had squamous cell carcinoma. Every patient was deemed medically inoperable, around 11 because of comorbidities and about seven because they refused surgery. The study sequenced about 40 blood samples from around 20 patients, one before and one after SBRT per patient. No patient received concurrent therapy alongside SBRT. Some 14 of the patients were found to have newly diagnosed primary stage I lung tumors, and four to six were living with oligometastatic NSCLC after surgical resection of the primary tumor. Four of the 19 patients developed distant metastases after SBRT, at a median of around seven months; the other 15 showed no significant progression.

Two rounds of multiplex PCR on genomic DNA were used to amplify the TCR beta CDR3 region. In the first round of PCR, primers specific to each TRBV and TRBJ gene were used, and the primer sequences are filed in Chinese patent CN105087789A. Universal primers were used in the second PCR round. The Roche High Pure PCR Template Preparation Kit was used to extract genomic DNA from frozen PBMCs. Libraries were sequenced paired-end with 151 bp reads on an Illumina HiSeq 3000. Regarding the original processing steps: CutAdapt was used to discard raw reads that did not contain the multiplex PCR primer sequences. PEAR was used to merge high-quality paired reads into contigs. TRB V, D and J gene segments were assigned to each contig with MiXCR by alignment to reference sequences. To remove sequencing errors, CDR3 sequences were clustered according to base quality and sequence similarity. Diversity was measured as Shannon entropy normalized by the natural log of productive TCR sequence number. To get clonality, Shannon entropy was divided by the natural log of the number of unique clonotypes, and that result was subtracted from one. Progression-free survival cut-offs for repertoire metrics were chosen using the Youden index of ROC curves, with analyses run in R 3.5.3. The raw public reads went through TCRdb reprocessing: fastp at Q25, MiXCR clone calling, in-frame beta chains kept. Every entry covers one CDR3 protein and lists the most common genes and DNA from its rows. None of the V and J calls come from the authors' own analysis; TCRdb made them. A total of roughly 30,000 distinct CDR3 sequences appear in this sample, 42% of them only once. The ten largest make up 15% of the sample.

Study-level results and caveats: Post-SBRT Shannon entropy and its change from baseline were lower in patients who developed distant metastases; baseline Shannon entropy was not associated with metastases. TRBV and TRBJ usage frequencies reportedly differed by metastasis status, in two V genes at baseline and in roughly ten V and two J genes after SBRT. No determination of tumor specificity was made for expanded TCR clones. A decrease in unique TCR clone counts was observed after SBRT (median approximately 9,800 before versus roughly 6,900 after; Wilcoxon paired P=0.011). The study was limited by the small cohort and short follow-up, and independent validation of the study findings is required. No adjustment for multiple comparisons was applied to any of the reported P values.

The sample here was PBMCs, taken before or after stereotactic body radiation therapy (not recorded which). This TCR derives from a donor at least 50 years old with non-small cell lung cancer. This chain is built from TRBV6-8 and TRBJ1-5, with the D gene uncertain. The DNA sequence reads TGTGCCAGCAGGTACCCGCGGCAGCCCCAGCATTTT. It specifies CASRYPRQPQHF.